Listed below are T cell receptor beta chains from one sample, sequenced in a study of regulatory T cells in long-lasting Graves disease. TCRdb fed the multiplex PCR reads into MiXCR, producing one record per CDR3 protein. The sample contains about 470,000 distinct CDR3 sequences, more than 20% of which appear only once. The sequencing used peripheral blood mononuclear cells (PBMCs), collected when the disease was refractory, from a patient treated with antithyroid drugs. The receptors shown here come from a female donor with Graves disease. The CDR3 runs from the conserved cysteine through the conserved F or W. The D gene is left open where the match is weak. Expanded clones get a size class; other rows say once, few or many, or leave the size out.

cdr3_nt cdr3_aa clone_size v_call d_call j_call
TGCGCCAGCAGCTTGGAGGGGGGGACTAACACCGGGGAGCTGTTTTTT CASSLEGGTNTGELFF few TRBV5-1 . TRBJ2-2
TGTGCCAGTAGTATCCTGTCGAACTCTGGAAACACCATATATTTT CASSILSNSGNTIYF . TRBV19 . TRBJ1-3
TGTGCCAGCAGTGAGTCGGCAGTCTACGAGCAGTACTTC CASSESAVYEQYF many TRBV2 . TRBJ2-7
TGCAGTGCTCAGGGGGGGCCTCAAGAGACCCAGTACTTC CSAQGGPQETQYF many TRBV20-1 . TRBJ2-5
TGTGCCAGCAGTCCGACAGGGGTACTGGATACGCAGTATTTT CASSPTGVLDTQYF once TRBV28 TRBD1 TRBJ2-3
TGTGCCAGCAGTTCAGGACCAGCCTACGAGCAGTACTTC CASSSGPAYEQYF many TRBV28 . TRBJ2-7
TGTGCCAGCAGCCCCCTCGTTATCAGCCCTGGAAACACCATATATTTT CASSPLVISPGNTIYF few TRBV7-8 . TRBJ1-3
TGCAGTTGCGGTAAAACAGGGAGTGCACCCCAGCATTTT CSCGKTGSAPQHF . TRBV20-1 . TRBJ1-5
TGTGCCAGCAGCCCCTCCGACAGACGCCGGGCGAACACTGAAGCTTTCTTT CASSPSDRRRANTEAFF many TRBV3-1 . TRBJ1-1
TGCAGCGTTGTGGGGGGGAGCACTGAAGCTTTCTTT CSVVGGSTEAFF . TRBV29-1 . TRBJ1-1
TGTGCCATCAAGGTGGACAGAACCTACGAGCAGTACTTC CAIKVDRTYEQYF . TRBV10-3 . TRBJ2-7
TGCGCCAGCAGCTTGTCATCCGGTTTCATCTATGGCTACACCTTC CASSLSSGFIYGYTF . TRBV5-1 . TRBJ1-2
TGCAGTGCTAGGAAGGGGCCGTCCGGGGGAAGCAATCAGCCCCAGCATTTT CSARKGPSGGSNQPQHF few TRBV20-1 . TRBJ1-5
TGCAGTGCTAGAGATCAGGAGCACCAGCCCCAGCATTTT CSARDQEHQPQHF few TRBV20-1 . TRBJ1-5
TGTGCCAGCAGCTTAGGTCGGCTAGTTGGTACAGATACGCAGTATTTT CASSLGRLVGTDTQYF . TRBV7-2 . TRBJ2-3
TGTGCCAGCAGTTCCGGGGGCCGCAACTATGGCTACACCTTC CASSSGGRNYGYTF few TRBV6-9 . TRBJ1-2
TGTGCCAGCTCACCTCTAGCGGGAGGTGGTACAGATACGCAGTATTTT CASSPLAGGGTDTQYF . TRBV18 TRBD2 TRBJ2-3
TGTGCCAGCAGTTCTGCCGGGACTAGCGTCTACAATGAGCAGTTCTTC CASSSAGTSVYNEQFF . TRBV28 TRBD2 TRBJ2-1
TGTGCCTTCGTCGGGACTCCCGGGGAGCTGTTTTTT CAFVGTPGELFF . TRBV30 . TRBJ2-2
TGTGCCAGCAGCCAAGATAGCCTAGCGGGATGGGAGACCCAGTACTTC CASSQDSLAGWETQYF many TRBV3-1 TRBD2 TRBJ2-5
TGTGCCTCCCGCCGAACAGGCCTCCCCCACGAGCAGTACTTC CASRRTGLPHEQYF many TRBV6-1 . TRBJ2-7
TGTGCCAGCAGTTACAAGAAGAACACTGAAGCTTTCTTT CASSYKKNTEAFF few TRBV6-5 . TRBJ1-1
TGTGCCACCAGTTCGAGGATCCAAGAGACCCAGTACTTC CATSSRIQETQYF many TRBV24-1 . TRBJ2-5
TGTGCCAGCAGCTCTATAGCGGGATCGAACACCGGGGAGCTGTTTTTT CASSSIAGSNTGELFF few TRBV2 TRBD2 TRBJ2-2
TGTGCCAGCAGTTTGAGGGCGGGAGTGGATCAGCCCCAGCATTTT CASSLRAGVDQPQHF few TRBV27 . TRBJ1-5
TGTGCCAGCAGCTTAGCGACTAGCTTACAAGAGACCCAGTACTTC CASSLATSLQETQYF many TRBV7-9 TRBD2 TRBJ2-5
TGTGCCAGCAGTGTATCGGGTCGTGACTATGGCTACACCTTC CASSVSGRDYGYTF . TRBV6-1 . TRBJ1-2
TGCGCCAGCAGCCAAGATGGGACAGGCCTCTACGAGCAGTACTTC CASSQDGTGLYEQYF . TRBV4-3 TRBD1 TRBJ2-7
TGTGCCAGCAGTTACCGGACAGGGGAGGACACCGGGGAGCTGTTTTTT CASSYRTGEDTGELFF many TRBV6-9 TRBD1 TRBJ2-2
TGTGCCAGCGCGGAGGGCGGAGAGCCAGCCTACGAGCAGTACTTC CASAEGGEPAYEQYF . TRBV7-3 . TRBJ2-7
TGTGCCAGCCAGGCAGGGAGGGGAGAGTGGTATGGCTACACCTTC CASQAGRGEWYGYTF many TRBV9 . TRBJ1-2
TGCAGTGCTAGACCCATCCCGACTAGCGATACGCAGTATTTT CSARPIPTSDTQYF few TRBV20-1 TRBD2 TRBJ2-3
TGTGCCAGCAGTTCGGGCGGGCAGCCCTCGAACACCGGGGAGCTGTTTTTT CASSSGGQPSNTGELFF . TRBV7-2 . TRBJ2-2
TGTGCCTGGAGTGTATTCAGCCGCTCAACTAATGAAAAACTGTTTTTT CAWSVFSRSTNEKLFF few TRBV30 . TRBJ1-4
TGTGCCAGCAGCTCTCTTCAGAGGCTAGCGGTTTACGAGCAGTACTTC CASSSLQRLAVYEQYF many TRBV27 TRBD2 TRBJ2-7
TGTGCCAGCACCTCCGGGCAGATCCCGGTACGGTCGGATGAGCAGTTCTTC CASTSGQIPVRSDEQFF few TRBV28 . TRBJ2-1
TGTGCCAGCAGGTTGGACAGACGCTCTGCAACTAATGAAAAACTGTTTTTT CASRLDRRSATNEKLFF many TRBV28 . TRBJ1-4
TGTGCCAGCAGCTTAGGGTTCATCGGACTAGCGGTAACCAGGGGGCTGTTTTTT CASSLGFIGLAVTRGLFF few TRBV7-2 TRBD2 TRBJ2-2
TGTGCCAGCAGCCGGCAGGGGAATGAAAAACTGTTTTTT CASSRQGNEKLFF many TRBV28 . TRBJ1-4
TGCGCCAGCAGCTTGGGGTGGTCTGGAGAGCAGTACTTC CASSLGWSGEQYF . TRBV5-1 . TRBJ2-7
TGTGCCAGCAGCCCAGCCAAAGGGGCGGCCAATGAGCAGTTCTTC CASSPAKGAANEQFF once TRBV27 . TRBJ2-1
TGTGCCAGCAGTGGGGACACCTCCTACAATGAGCAGTTCTTC CASSGDTSYNEQFF few TRBV27 . TRBJ2-1
TGTGCCAGCAGCTTACTAGAGAACACCGGGGAGCTGTTTTTT CASSLLENTGELFF many TRBV7-2 . TRBJ2-2
TGTGCCAGTAGTATAAGGGTTCGCCAGGGGCAAGCTTTCTTT CASSIRVRQGQAFF . TRBV19 . TRBJ1-1
TGTGCCAGCAGCCTACTAGACAGGGGAGAGACCCAGTACTTC CASSLLDRGETQYF many TRBV28 TRBD1 TRBJ2-5
TGTGCCAGCGGATTTTTCCCGGGACAGGCAAGCTCCTACGAGCAGTACTTC CASGFFPGQASSYEQYF many TRBV6-2/TRBV6-3 TRBD1 TRBJ2-7
TGTGCCAGTCTTCCGGGACAGGGGTTTGGCGGGGAGCTGTTTTTT CASLPGQGFGGELFF many TRBV6-1 TRBD1 TRBJ2-2
TGTGCCAGCAGTTCCAGGGGAGGATGGGATACGCAGTATTTT CASSSRGGWDTQYF . TRBV12-3/TRBV12-4 . TRBJ2-3
TGTGCCAGCAGTGAAGGGCGCAGGGGGCTATCGGGCACTGAAGCTTTCTTT CASSEGRRGLSGTEAFF many TRBV6-1 TRBD1 TRBJ1-1
TGTGCCACCAGTGACCGAGGACGCTCGCCCAATCAGCCCCAGCATTTT CATSDRGRSPNQPQHF many TRBV24-1 . TRBJ1-5
TGTGCCAGCAGTTTTGTGGCCGGACACGGCTACACCTTC CASSFVAGHGYTF many TRBV27 . TRBJ1-2
TGTGCCAGCAGCCAAGGAGGCGGGAGCGGGTACAATGAGCAGTTCTTC CASSQGGGSGYNEQFF . TRBV14 TRBD2 TRBJ2-1
TGTGCCAGCAGATCGGGCCAACGGGAGACCCAGTACTTC CASRSGQRETQYF . TRBV3-1 . TRBJ2-5
TGTGCCAGCAGCCTTAGCGGGAGAGGCGCCGGGGAGCTGTTTTTT CASSLSGRGAGELFF many TRBV7-2 TRBD2 TRBJ2-2
TGTGCCAGCAGCAAAACAGCAGACCCGGCAAGCTCCTATAATTCACCCCTCCACTTT CASSKTADPASSYNSPLHF . TRBV25-1 . TRBJ1-6
TGTGCCTGGAGTCCGACAAGCCCCCAAGAGACCCAGTACTTC CAWSPTSPQETQYF many TRBV30 . TRBJ2-5
TGTGCCACCAGTGATCCGGGGACCGTACAAGAGACCCAGTACTTC CATSDPGTVQETQYF many TRBV24-1 . TRBJ2-5
TGTGCCAGCATGAATCAGGGTAGCTACGAGCAGTACTTC CASMNQGSYEQYF . TRBV2 . TRBJ2-7